These T cell receptor beta chains were read from a single sample in a study of CXCR3-negative and CXCR3-positive naive CD8 T cells. TCRdb re-called the 5' RACE reads and gives one entry per CDR3 protein, without DNA. The sample totals over 70,000 distinct CDR3 sequences; its top ten clones hold 0.5% to 0.55%. Material for sequencing was naive CXCR3+ CD8+ T cells from blood. These receptors were collected from a human donor in good health. Some clones in this sample may be carry-over from other donors' samples. Both conserved end residues are part of each CDR3.

length	V	J	CDR3
16	TRBV5-5	TRBJ2-7	CASRYDSGGARGEQYF
14	TRBV15	TRBJ2-1	CATSRSGGGNEQFF
13	TRBV14	TRBJ2-1	CASSPSGSNEQFF
14	TRBV4-3	TRBJ2-3	CASSLTSGDDTQYF
17	TRBV12-3/TRBV12-4	TRBJ2-2	CASSPAPGLPNTGELFF
14	TRBV27	TRBJ2-1	CASSPVGAGDEQFF
13	TRBV2	TRBJ1-1	CASNRPENTEAFF
12	TRBV5-4	TRBJ1-1	CASSYGGSEAFF
14	TRBV6-2/TRBV6-3	TRBJ2-7	CASSYESGTYEQYF
15	TRBV28	TRBJ1-5	CASSFSSALSQPQHF
18	TRBV28	TRBJ2-3	CASSLSPTSKDSHATQYF
18	TRBV6-2/TRBV6-3	TRBJ2-1	CASSYSLAGMSSYNEQFF
13	TRBV5-1	TRBJ2-7	CASSLVSFDEQYF
14	TRBV5-1	TRBJ2-7	CASSLQGYNGEQYF
15	TRBV6-2/TRBV6-3	TRBJ2-7	CASREQGAISYEQYF
16	TRBV28	TRBJ2-1	CASSLLGGTRAYEQFF
14	TRBV15	TRBJ2-7	CATSKDRGLYEQYF
14	TRBV9	TRBJ2-7	CASSVTGGSSEQYF
14	TRBV6-5	TRBJ1-4	CASSYTTGDEKLFF
15	TRBV19	TRBJ1-1	CASSWDTLVFSEAFF
16	TRBV15	TRBJ2-3	CATSRDQGQGRDTQYF
14	TRBV7-9	TRBJ2-7	CASSLEGRKPLEYF
15	TRBV20-1	TRBJ1-1	CSASFRHRMNTEAFF
14	TRBV6-2/TRBV6-3	TRBJ2-1	CASSWAQGRNEQFF
15	TRBV29-1	TRBJ2-1	CSVDGLAGGNNEQFF
17	TRBV13	TRBJ2-5	CASTPGLAGGPEETQYF
13	TRBV15	TRBJ2-2	CATSTSRTGELFF
13	TRBV7-9	TRBJ2-7	CASSLGSGGEQYF
15	TRBV20-1	TRBJ2-1	CSASSAGVGYNEQFF
15	TRBV6-5	TRBJ1-2	CASSYSILDKNGYTF
12	TRBV29-1	TRBJ1-1	CSVEVGWSEAFF
14	TRBV13	TRBJ2-7	CASSLASIVHEQYF
15	TRBV28	TRBJ2-1	CASSLWGQGRNEQFF
15	TRBV11-1	TRBJ2-1	CASSPGGNSYNEQFF
16	TRBV6-4	TRBJ2-3	CASSDSVAGGPDTQYF
15	TRBV12-3/TRBV12-4	TRBJ2-1	CASSLGDRGPGGQFF
14	TRBV5-1	TRBJ2-1	CASSSRQAYNEQFF
13	TRBV7-2	TRBJ2-1	CASSITSRGEQFF
19	TRBV14	TRBJ2-7	CASSQENLLVSFHSYEQYF
17	TRBV2	TRBJ2-3	CASSETTPSFTGTTQYF
20	TRBV4-1	TRBJ2-7	CASSQEELRTSGGLSYEQYF
16	TRBV7-9	TRBJ2-7	CASSPELGGSLYEQYF
16	TRBV4-3	TRBJ2-3	CASSQDVRPSTDTQYF
14	TRBV6-2/TRBV6-3	TRBJ2-2	CASTGLSNTGELFF
12	TRBV4-1	TRBJ1-5	CASSQPNQPQHF
12	TRBV29-1	TRBJ2-2	CSVLWATGELFF
19	TRBV24-1	TRBJ2-1	CATSDYGLAGESSYNEQFF
17	TRBV7-9	TRBJ1-1	CASGSLDRDFGDTEAFF
15	TRBV7-6	TRBJ2-1	CASSLATSGIHEQFF
14	TRBV14	TRBJ1-2	CASSQDRVLDGYTF